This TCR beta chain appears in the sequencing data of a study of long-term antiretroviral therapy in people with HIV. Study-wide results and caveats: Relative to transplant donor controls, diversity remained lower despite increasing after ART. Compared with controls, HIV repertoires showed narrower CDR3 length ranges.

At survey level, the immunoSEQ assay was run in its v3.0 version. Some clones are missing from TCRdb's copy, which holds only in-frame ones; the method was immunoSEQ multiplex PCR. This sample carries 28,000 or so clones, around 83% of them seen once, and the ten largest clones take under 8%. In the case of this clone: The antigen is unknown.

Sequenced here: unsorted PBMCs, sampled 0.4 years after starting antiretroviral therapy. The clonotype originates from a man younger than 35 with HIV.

In DNA form, the CDR3 reads TGTGCCAGCAAGTCAGGGCTAGGTAGCAATCAGCCCCAGCATTTT. It encodes CASKSGLGSNQPQHF. This chain joins TRBV6-1 and TRBJ1-5, with a tentative D call TRBD1 (5 bases). The CDR3 covers 15 residues. V was shortened by 7 bases and J by 0 bases, with 13 bases between the two germline ends. Per the germline V gene, CDR1 is MNHNS and CDR2 is SASEGT.